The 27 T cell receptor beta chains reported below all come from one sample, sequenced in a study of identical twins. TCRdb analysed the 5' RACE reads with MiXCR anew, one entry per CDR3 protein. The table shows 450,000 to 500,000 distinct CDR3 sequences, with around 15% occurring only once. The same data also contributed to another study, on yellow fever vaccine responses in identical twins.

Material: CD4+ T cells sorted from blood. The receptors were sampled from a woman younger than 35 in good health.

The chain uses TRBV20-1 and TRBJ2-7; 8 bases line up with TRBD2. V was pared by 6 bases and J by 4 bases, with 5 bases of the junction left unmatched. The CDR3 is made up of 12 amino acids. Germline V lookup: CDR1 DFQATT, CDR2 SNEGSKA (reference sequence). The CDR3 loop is CSAGPGGYEQYF. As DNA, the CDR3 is TGCAGTGCCGGCCCGGGGGGGTACGAGCAGTACTTC.

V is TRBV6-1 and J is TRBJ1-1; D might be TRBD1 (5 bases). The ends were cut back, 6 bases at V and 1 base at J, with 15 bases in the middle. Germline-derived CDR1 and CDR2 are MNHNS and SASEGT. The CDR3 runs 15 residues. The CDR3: CASRTRTGSNTEAFF. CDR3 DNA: TGTGCCAGCAGGACCCGAACAGGTTCGAACACTGAAGCTTTCTTT.

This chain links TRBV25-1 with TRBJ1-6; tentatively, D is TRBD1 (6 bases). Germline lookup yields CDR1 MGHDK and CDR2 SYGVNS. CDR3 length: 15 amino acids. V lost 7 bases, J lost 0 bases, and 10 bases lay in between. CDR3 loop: CASKEGGSYNSPLHF. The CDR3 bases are TGTGCCAGCAAGGAGGGGGGCTCCTATAATTCACCCCTCCACTTT.

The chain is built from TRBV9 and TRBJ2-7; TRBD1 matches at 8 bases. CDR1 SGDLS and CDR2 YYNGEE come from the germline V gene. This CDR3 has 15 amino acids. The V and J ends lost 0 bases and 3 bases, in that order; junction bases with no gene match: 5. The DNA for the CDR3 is TGTGCCAGCAGCGTAGAGACAGGGGCAAGCTACGAGCAGTACTTC. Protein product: CASSVETGASYEQYF.

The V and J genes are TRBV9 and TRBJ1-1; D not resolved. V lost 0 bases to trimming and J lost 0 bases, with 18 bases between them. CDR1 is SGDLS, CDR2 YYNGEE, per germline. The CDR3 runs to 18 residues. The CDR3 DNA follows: TGTGCCAGCAGCGTAGTTTCGGTGGTGGGCACACTGAACACTGAAGCTTTCTTT. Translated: CASSVVSVVGTLNTEAFF.

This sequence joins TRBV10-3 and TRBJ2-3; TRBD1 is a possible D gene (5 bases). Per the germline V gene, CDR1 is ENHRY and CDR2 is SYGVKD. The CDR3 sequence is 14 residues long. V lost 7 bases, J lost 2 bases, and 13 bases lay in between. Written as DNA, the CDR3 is TGTGCCATCAAAGGGGCTTTCAACACAGATACGCAGTATTTT. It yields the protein CAIKGAFNTDTQYF.

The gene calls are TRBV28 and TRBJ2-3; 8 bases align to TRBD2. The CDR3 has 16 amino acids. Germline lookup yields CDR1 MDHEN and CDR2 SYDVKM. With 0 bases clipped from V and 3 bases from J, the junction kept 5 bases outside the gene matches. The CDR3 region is CASSLWAAGVTDTQYF. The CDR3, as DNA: TGTGCCAGCAGTTTATGGGCAGCGGGAGTTACAGATACGCAGTATTTT.

In DNA, the CDR3 is TGCAGTGCTGCCGGATTCGAGCAGTACTTC. Protein product: CSAAGFEQYF. The chain links TRBV20-1 to TRBJ2-7; D gene uncertain. The CDR3 length is 10 residues. Trimming took 5 bases from V and 6 from J, leaving 8 bases between them. Germline V gene data show CDR1 as DFQATT and CDR2 as SNEGSKA (reference sequence).

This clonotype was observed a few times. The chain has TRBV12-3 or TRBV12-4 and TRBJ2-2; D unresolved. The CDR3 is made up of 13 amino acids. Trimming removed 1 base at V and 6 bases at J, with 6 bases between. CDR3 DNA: TGTGCCAGCAGTTTAGTCTCCTCCGGGGAGCTGTTTTTT. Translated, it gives CASSLVSSGELFF.

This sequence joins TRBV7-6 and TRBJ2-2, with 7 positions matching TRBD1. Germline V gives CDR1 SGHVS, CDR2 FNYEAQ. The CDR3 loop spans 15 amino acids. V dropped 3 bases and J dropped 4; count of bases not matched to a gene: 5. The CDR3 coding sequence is TGTGCCAGCAGCTTCGGGACAGAAGCCACCGGGGAGCTGTTTTTT. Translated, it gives CASSFGTEATGELFF.

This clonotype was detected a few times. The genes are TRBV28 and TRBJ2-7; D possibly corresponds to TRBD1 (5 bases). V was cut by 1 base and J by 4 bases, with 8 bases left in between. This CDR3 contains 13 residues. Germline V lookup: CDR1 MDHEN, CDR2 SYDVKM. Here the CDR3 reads CASSLSRVYEQYF. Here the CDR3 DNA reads TGTGCCAGCAGTTTATCCAGGGTATACGAGCAGTACTTC.

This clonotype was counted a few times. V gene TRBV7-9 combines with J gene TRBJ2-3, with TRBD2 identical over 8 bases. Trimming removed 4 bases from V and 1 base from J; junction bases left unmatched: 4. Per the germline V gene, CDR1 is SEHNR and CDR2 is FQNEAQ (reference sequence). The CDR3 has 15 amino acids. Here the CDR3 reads CASSSREDGTDTQYF. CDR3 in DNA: TGTGCCAGCAGCTCGCGGGAGGACGGCACAGATACGCAGTATTTT. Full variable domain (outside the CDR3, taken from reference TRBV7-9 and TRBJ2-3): DTGVSQNPRHKITKRGQNVTFRCDPISEHNRLYWYRQTLGQGPEFLTYFQNEAQLEKSRLLSDRFSAERPKGSFSTLEIQRTEQGDSAMYLCASSSREDGTDTQYFGPGTRLTVL.

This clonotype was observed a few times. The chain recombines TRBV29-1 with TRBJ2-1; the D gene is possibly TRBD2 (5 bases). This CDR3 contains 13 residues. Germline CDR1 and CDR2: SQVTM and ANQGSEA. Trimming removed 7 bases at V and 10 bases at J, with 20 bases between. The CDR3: CSDRHYPPGEQFF. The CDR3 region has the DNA TGCAGCGACCGACACTACCCCCCGGGGGAGCAGTTCTTC.

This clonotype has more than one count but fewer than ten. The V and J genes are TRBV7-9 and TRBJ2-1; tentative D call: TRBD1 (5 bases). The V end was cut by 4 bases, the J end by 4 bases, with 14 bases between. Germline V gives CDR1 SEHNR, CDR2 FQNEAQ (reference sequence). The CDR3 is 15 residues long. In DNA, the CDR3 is TGTGCCAGCAGCTCCGGACAAGCGCCTTACAATGAGCAGTTCTTC. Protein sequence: CASSSGQAPYNEQFF.

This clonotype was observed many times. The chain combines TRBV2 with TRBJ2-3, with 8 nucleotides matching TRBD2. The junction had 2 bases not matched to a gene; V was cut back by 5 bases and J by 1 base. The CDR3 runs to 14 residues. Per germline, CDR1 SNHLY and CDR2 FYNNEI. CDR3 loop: CASSMTSGTDTQYF. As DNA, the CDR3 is TGTGCCAGCAGTATGACTAGCGGCACAGATACGCAGTATTTT.

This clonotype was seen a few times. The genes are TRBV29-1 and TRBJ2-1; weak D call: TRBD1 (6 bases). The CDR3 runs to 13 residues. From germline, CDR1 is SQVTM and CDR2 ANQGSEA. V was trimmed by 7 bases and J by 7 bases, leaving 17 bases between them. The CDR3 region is CSAQGHLSNEQFF. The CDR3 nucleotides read TGCAGCGCACAGGGACACCTTTCGAATGAGCAGTTCTTC.

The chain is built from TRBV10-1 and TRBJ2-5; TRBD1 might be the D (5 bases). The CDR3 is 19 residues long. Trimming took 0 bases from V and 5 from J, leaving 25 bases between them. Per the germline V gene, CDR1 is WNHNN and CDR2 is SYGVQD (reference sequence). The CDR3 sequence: CASSESMVGLVGPEETQYF. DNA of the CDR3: TGCGCCAGCAGTGAGTCGATGGTTGGTCTCGTGGGGCCGGAGGAGACCCAGTACTTC.

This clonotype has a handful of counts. This CDR3 reads CASSRGTGISSTYNEQFF. In nucleotides, the CDR3 is TGTGCCAGCAGCCGCGGGACAGGAATTTCTTCTACCTACAATGAGCAGTTCTTC. This sequence joins TRBV11-2 and TRBJ2-1; 8 bases map to TRBD1. There are 18 residues in the CDR3. The V gene's germline CDR1 is SGHAT and CDR2 FQNNGV. J was trimmed by 2 bases and V by 5 bases; bases with no gene match: 14.

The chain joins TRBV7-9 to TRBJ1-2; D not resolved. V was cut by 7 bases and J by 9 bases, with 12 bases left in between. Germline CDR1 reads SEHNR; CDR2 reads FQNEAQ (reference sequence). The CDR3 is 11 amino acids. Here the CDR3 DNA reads TGTGCCAGCACCCTACAAGAGAGCTACACCTTC. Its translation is CASTLQESYTF.

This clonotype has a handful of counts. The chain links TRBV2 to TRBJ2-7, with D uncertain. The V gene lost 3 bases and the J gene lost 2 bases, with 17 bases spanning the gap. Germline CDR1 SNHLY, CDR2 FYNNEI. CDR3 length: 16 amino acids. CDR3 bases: TGTGCCAGCAGTGATGGTATTGGGCAGGTTGCCTACGAGCAGTACTTC. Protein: CASSDGIGQVAYEQYF.

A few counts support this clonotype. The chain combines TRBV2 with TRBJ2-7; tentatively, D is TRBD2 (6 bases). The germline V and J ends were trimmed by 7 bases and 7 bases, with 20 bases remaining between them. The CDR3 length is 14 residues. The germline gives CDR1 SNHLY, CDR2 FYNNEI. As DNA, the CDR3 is TGTGCCAGCAACTTGGAGGGAATATCACCTGAGCAGTACTTC. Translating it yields CASNLEGISPEQYF.

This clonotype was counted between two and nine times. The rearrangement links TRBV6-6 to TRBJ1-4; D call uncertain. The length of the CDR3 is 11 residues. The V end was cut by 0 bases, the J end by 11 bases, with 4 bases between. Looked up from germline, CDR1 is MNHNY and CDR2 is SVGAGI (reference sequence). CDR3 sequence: CASSYSTKLFF. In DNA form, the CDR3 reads TGTGCCAGCAGTTACTCGACCAAACTGTTTTTT.

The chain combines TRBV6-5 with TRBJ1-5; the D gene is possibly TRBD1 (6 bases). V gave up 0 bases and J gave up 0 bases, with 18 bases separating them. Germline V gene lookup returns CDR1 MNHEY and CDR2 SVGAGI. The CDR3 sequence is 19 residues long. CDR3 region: CASSYSALGGPNSNQPQHF. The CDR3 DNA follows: TGTGCCAGCAGTTACTCAGCCTTGGGGGGGCCTAATAGCAATCAGCCCCAGCATTTT.

The CDR3 region is CSATRPGTGTNTEAFF. CDR3 nucleotide sequence: TGCAGTGCTACTCGTCCCGGGACAGGAACAAACACTGAAGCTTTCTTT. J is TRBJ1-1 and V is TRBV20-1, with TRBD1 identical over 8 bases. Trimming at V came to 4 bases and at J to 2 bases, leaving 12 bases not matched to a gene. Germline CDR1 is DFQATT and CDR2 is SNEGSKA (reference sequence). The CDR3 contains 16 residues.

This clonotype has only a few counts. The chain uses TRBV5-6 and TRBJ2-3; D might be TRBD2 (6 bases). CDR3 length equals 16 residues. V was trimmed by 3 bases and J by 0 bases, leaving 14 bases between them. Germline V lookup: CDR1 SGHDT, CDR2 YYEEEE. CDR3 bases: TGTGCCAGCAGCTCGGGACTTCTCATTAGCACAGATACGCAGTATTTT. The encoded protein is CASSSGLLISTDTQYF.

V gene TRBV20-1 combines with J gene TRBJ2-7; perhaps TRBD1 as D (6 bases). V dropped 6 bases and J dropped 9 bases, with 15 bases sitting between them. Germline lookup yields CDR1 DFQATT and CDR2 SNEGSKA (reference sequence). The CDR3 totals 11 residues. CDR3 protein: CSATRGSVQYF. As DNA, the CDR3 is TGCAGTGCCACCAGGGGATCCGTGCAGTACTTC.

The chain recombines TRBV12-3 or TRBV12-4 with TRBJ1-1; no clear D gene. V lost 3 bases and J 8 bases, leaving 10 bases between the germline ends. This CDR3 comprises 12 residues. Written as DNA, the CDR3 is TGTGCCAGCAGTTTGGTAGGGTCCGAAGCTTTCTTT. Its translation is CASSLVGSEAFF.